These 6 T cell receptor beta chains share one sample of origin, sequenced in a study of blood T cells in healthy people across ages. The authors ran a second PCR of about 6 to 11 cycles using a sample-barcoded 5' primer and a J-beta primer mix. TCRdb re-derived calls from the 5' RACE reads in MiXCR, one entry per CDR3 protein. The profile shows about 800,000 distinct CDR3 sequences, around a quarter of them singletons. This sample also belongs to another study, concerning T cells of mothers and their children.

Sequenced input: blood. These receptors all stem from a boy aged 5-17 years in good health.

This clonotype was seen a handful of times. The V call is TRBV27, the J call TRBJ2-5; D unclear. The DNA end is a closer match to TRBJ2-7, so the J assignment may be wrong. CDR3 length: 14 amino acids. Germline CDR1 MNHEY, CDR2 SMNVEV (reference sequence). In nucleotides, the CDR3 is TGTGCCAGCAGGCTCGGTGCAGTTTACTACGAGCAGTACTTC. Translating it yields CASRLGAVYYEQYF.

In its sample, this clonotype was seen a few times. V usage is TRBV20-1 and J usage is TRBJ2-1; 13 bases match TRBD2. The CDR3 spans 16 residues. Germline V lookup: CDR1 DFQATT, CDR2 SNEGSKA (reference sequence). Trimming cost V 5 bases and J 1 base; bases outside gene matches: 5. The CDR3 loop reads CSAYTSGGVSYNEQFF. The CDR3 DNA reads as TGCAGTGCTTATACTAGCGGGGGGGTGTCCTACAATGAGCAGTTCTTC.

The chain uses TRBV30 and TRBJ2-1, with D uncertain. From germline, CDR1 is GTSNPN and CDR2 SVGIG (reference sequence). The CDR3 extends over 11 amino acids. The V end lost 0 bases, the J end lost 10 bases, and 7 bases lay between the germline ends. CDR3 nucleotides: TGTGCCTGGAGTGTCCCACGGGAGCAGTTCTTC. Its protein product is CAWSVPREQFF.

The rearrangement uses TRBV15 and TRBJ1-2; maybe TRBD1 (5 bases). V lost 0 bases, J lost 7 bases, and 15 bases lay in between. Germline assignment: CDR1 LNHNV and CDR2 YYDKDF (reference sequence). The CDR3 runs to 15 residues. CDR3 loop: CATSRDPTQGSGYTF. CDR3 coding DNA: TGTGCCACCAGCAGAGACCCAACGCAGGGTTCTGGCTACACCTTC.

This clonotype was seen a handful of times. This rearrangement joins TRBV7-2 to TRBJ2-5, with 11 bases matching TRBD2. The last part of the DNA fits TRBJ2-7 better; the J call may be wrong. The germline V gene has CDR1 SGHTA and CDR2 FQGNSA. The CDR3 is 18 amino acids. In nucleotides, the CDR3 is TGTGCCAGCAGCTTAATTGGTCTAGCGGGGGGTAAGCCCTACGAGCAGTACTTC. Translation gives CASSLIGLAGGKPYEQYF.

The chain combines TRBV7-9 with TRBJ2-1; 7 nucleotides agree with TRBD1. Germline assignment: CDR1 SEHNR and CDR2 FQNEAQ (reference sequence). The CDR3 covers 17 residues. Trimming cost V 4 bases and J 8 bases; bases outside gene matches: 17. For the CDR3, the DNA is TGTGCCAGCAGCTCAGAACCACAGGGGCCGTATTCCTATGAGCAGTTCTTC. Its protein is CASSSEPQGPYSYEQFF.